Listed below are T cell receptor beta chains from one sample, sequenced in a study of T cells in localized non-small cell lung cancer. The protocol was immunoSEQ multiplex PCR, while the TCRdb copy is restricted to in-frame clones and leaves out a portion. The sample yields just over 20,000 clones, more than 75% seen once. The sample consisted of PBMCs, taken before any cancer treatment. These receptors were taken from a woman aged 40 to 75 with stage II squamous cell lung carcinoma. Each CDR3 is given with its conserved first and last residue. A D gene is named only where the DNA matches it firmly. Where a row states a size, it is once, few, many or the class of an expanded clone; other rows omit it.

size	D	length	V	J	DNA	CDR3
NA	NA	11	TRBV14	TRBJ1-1	TGTGCCAGCAGCCATGGGGGTGAAGCTTTCTTT	CASSHGGEAFF
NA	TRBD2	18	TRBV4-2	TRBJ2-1	TGTGCCAGCAGCCAAGATTTTTCAGGACTAGCGCTTTACAATGAGCAGTTCTTC	CASSQDFSGLALYNEQFF
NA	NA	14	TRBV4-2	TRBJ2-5	TGTGCCAGCAGCCAAGGGGGTGGGCAAGAGACCCAGTACTTC	CASSQGGGQETQYF
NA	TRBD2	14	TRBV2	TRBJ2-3	TGTGCCAGCAGTGGGACTAGCGGGAGGGATACGCAGTATTTT	CASSGTSGRDTQYF
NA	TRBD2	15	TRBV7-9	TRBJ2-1	TGTGCCAGCAGCTTTGAAGTAGCGGGACACAATGAGCAGTTCTTC	CASSFEVAGHNEQFF
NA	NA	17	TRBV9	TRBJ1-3	TGTGCCAGCAGCGAGAGAGGGGGGTCGAGCTCTGGAAACACCATATATTTT	CASSERGGSSSGNTIYF
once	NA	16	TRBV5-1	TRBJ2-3	TGCGCCAGCTCCCAGCAGGGGGGGCCGAGCACAGATACGCAGTATTTT	CASSQQGGPSTDTQYF
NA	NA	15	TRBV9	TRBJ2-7	TGTGCCAGCAGCGTAGATTGGGGACCTCCCTACGAGCAGTACTTC	CASSVDWGPPYEQYF
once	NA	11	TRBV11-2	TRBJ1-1	TGTGCCAGCAGCTTAGCCACAGCGGCTTTCTTT	CASSLATAAFF
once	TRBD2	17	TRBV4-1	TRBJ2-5	TGCGCCAGCAGCCCATCCTTCGGAACTAGCGGACGAGAGACCCAGTACTTC	CASSPSFGTSGRETQYF
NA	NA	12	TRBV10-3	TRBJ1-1	TGTGCCATCAGTCCCGACCTCACTGAAGCTTTCTTT	CAISPDLTEAFF
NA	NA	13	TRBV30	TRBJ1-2	TGTGCCTGGAGCCCCCGCCTTAGTGGAGGCTACACCTTC	CAWSPRLSGGYTF
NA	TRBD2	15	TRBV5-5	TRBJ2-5	TGTGCCAGCAGCCCCCGAGCGGGAGTTGGAGAGACCCAGTACTTC	CASSPRAGVGETQYF
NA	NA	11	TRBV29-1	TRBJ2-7	TGCAGCGTTGTCTCGAAATACGAGCAGTACTTC	CSVVSKYEQYF
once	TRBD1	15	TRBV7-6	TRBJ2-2	TGTGCCAGCAGCTTGAACAGGGGGCAGGTCGGGGAGCTGTTTTTT	CASSLNRGQVGELFF
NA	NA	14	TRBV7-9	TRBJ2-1	TGTGCCAGCAGCTTAGTATTCCCTTACAATGAGCAGTTCTTC	CASSLVFPYNEQFF
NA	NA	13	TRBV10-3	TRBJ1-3	TGTGCCATCCGTCCCGACTCTGGAAACACCATATATTTT	CAIRPDSGNTIYF
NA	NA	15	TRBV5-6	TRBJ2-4	TGTGCCAGCAGCTTGGGGTCGGTAGCCAAAAACATTCAGTACTTC	CASSLGSVAKNIQYF
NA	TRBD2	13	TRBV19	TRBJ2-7	TGTGCCAGTAGCCCCGGGGGGGACCACGAGCAGTACTTC	CASSPGGDHEQYF